The 9 T cell receptor beta chains reported below all come from one sample, sequenced in a study of T cells in Graves' hyperthyroidism and ophthalmopathy. TCR beta CDR3 regions were amplified from RNA transcripts. HTBI primers were used for first-round RT-PCR of the TCR CDR3. Using its own MiXCR run on the multiplex PCR reads, TCRdb lists one record per CDR3 protein. The sample lists a few hundred thousand distinct CDR3 sequences; around 20% were seen once. Sequenced material: blood. These receptors all stem from a man aged 35-49 years with Graves' hyperthyroidism.

This clonotype was seen more than once but under ten times. J is TRBJ2-7 and V is TRBV5-4, with a weak D call TRBD2 (5 bases). CDR1 is SGHNT, CDR2 YYREEE, per germline (reference sequence). V was trimmed by 4 bases and J by 0 bases, leaving 8 bases between them. This CDR3 contains 13 residues. In DNA form, the CDR3 reads TGTGCCAGCAGCCGAGGGTCCTCCTACGAGCAGTACTTC. It is translated as CASSRGSSYEQYF.

This chain connects TRBV10-3 to TRBJ1-1; D may be TRBD1 (6 bases). There are 13 residues in the CDR3. Trimming took 6 bases from V and 5 from J, leaving 13 bases between them. Per the germline V gene, CDR1 is ENHRY and CDR2 is SYGVKD. The CDR3 region is CAISPRGGTEAFF. DNA for the CDR3: TGTGCCATCAGCCCCAGGGGAGGGACTGAAGCTTTCTTT.

As for this clonotype: This may be a read error: a much more frequent sequence differs by one nucleotide. The genes are TRBV6-1 and TRBJ2-1; D might be TRBD1 or TRBD2, each matching 5 bases. The V gene lost 6 bases and the J gene lost 12 bases, with 18 bases spanning the gap. CDR3 length: 13 amino acids. The germline CDR1 and CDR2 sequences are MNHNS and SASEGT. CDR3 DNA sequence: TGTGCCAGCAGACTTGGGATACGGGGCGGGCAGTTCTTC. Translation: CASRLGIRGGQFF.

There are many counts of this clonotype. J is TRBJ1-1 and V is TRBV7-2; 7 nucleotides align to TRBD1. This CDR3 is 15 amino acids long. The germline V gene encodes CDR1 SGHTA and CDR2 FQGNSA. Unmatched junction bases numbered 4, after V lost 3 bases and J lost 0 bases. CDR3 loop: CASSFDRDMNTEAFF. The CDR3 region has the DNA TGTGCCAGCAGCTTCGACAGGGATATGAACACTGAAGCTTTCTTT.

This clonotype was detected only a few times. A junction end diverges from the germline sequence, so it may reflect a read error. This rearrangement joins TRBV6-1 to TRBJ2-1; weak D call: TRBD1 (6 bases). The CDR3 is 15 residues long. The germline V gene has CDR1 MNHNS and CDR2 SASEGT. CDR3 nucleotides: TGTGCCAGCGGTGACGACAGGTTTTCCTACAATGAGCAGTTCTTC. This encodes CASGDDRFSYNEQFF.

Many counts were recorded for this clonotype. The rearrangement joins TRBV27 to TRBJ2-2; D call uncertain. CDR3 length equals 14 residues. The germline V gene encodes CDR1 MNHEY and CDR2 SMNVEV (reference sequence). Trimming shortened V by 3 bases and J by 5 bases, and 10 bases separated the two germline ends. CDR3 in DNA: TGTGCCAGCAGTTTCTCTACGGGTACCGGGGAGCTGTTTTTT. It codes for CASSFSTGTGELFF.

Ten or more counts support this clonotype. V usage is TRBV28 and J usage is TRBJ2-2; TRBD1 aligns across 9 bases. CDR1 and CDR2 (germline): MDHEN, SYDVKM. The length of the CDR3 is 15 residues. J was trimmed by 6 bases and V by 7 bases; bases with no gene match: 9. This chain's CDR3 is CASTLMTGGSGELFF. As DNA, the CDR3 is TGTGCCAGCACCCTCATGACAGGGGGTTCCGGGGAGCTGTTTTTT.

This clonotype has ten or more counts. The chain is built from TRBV24-1 and TRBJ2-3; TRBD1 aligns across 7 bases. This CDR3 region has 17 residues. The trim removed 2 bases at V and 2 bases at J, leaving 9 bases unmatched. Germline loops: CDR1 KGHDR, CDR2 SFDVKD. CDR3 nucleotide sequence: TGTGCCACCAGTGATTATCTTCGGGACAGCCACACAGATACGCAGTATTTT. Amino acid sequence: CATSDYLRDSHTDTQYF.

Concerning this clonotype itself: A much larger clone lies a single base off, so this may be a read error. V is TRBV9 and J is TRBJ2-1; the match to TRBD2 covers 9 bases. Trimming at V came to 4 bases and at J to 0 bases, leaving 2 bases not matched to a gene. Germline-derived CDR1 and CDR2 are SGDLS and YYNGEE. The CDR3 is 15 amino acids. CDR3 region: CASSSSGISYNEQFF. The CDR3 nucleotides are TGTGCCAGCAGCTCTAGCGGGATCTCCTACAATGAGCAGTTCTTC.